A selection of T cell receptor beta chains follows, all from one sample in a study of neurological immune-mediated disorders. TCRdb passed the 5' RACE reads through MiXCR, listing each CDR3 protein once. The profile shows some 57,000 distinct CDR3 sequences, 3% to 3.5% of them singletons. Source material: PBMCs. These receptor sequences come from a woman aged 60 to 75 with multiple sclerosis. Both conserved end residues are part of each CDR3. A D gene is named only where the DNA matches it firmly. Not all rows give a size; the values are once, few, many and, for expanded clones, a class.

j_gene: TRBJ2-7
abundance: -
d_gene: TRBD1
v_gene: TRBV11-3
CDR3nt: TGTGCCAGCAGCCCAGGGACAGTAGGCGAGCAGTACTTC
CDR3aa: CASSPGTVGEQYF

j_gene: TRBJ2-7
abundance: many
d_gene: TRBD2
v_gene: TRBV6-2/TRBV6-3
CDR3nt: TGTGCCAGCAGTCCCAGAGCGGGAGGGCCTCGAGAGCAGTACTTC
CDR3aa: CASSPRAGGPREQYF

j_gene: TRBJ1-5
abundance: many
d_gene: TRBD1
v_gene: TRBV7-2
CDR3nt: TGTGCCAGCAGCTTAGGGACAGGGAGCAATCAGCCCCAGCATTTT
CDR3aa: CASSLGTGSNQPQHF

j_gene: TRBJ2-7
abundance: many
d_gene: -
v_gene: TRBV10-3
CDR3nt: TGTGCCATCAGTGAGGTCGGTACAGGGAAGGGGTCCTACGAGCAGTACTTC
CDR3aa: CAISEVGTGKGSYEQYF

j_gene: TRBJ2-2
abundance: many
d_gene: -
v_gene: TRBV3-1
CDR3nt: TGTGCCAGCAGCCAAGATTTGCCCGGGGAGCTGTTTTTT
CDR3aa: CASSQDLPGELFF

j_gene: TRBJ1-2
abundance: many
d_gene: TRBD1
v_gene: TRBV3-1
CDR3nt: TGTGCCAGCAGCCAAGGATGGGCAGGGGGTAGTGGCTACACCTTC
CDR3aa: CASSQGWAGGSGYTF

j_gene: TRBJ1-6
abundance: -
d_gene: -
v_gene: TRBV5-1
CDR3nt: TGCGCCAGCAGCCCGAGTTCGTTATCACCCCTCCACTTT
CDR3aa: CASSPSSLSPLHF

j_gene: TRBJ1-4
abundance: many
d_gene: -
v_gene: TRBV7-9
CDR3nt: TGTGCCAGCAGCTTAGGCGACAGGTTATACGATAAACTGTTTTTT
CDR3aa: CASSLGDRLYDKLFF

j_gene: TRBJ2-1
abundance: many
d_gene: TRBD2
v_gene: TRBV20-1
CDR3nt: TGCAGTGCTTCCTCCGGGACTAGCGGGGGGCGAGGCCAGTTCTTC
CDR3aa: CSASSGTSGGRGQFF

j_gene: TRBJ2-3
abundance: many
d_gene: -
v_gene: TRBV20-1
CDR3nt: TGCAGTGCTACTGACTACACGCACACAGATACGCAGTATTTT
CDR3aa: CSATDYTHTDTQYF

j_gene: TRBJ1-2
abundance: many
d_gene: -
v_gene: TRBV3-1
CDR3nt: TGTGCCAGCAGCCCCGGACAGCGATATGGCTACACCTTC
CDR3aa: CASSPGQRYGYTF

j_gene: TRBJ2-7
abundance: many
d_gene: TRBD1
v_gene: TRBV7-2
CDR3nt: TGTGCCAGCAGCTGGAGACAGGGGTACGAGCAGTACTTC
CDR3aa: CASSWRQGYEQYF

j_gene: TRBJ1-4
abundance: many
d_gene: -
v_gene: TRBV5-4
CDR3nt: TGTGCCAGCAGAGGGGTCCCGGGGGATGAAAAACTGTTTTTT
CDR3aa: CASRGVPGDEKLFF

j_gene: TRBJ2-3
abundance: many
d_gene: -
v_gene: TRBV10-1
CDR3nt: TGCGCCAGCAGCCCAGGGGGGGTCGCAACAGATACGCAGTATTTT
CDR3aa: CASSPGGVATDTQYF

j_gene: TRBJ1-1
abundance: many
d_gene: TRBD1
v_gene: TRBV7-9
CDR3nt: TGTGCCAGCAGCTTAGAGGGGGCAGAAGCTTTCTTT
CDR3aa: CASSLEGAEAFF

j_gene: TRBJ2-3
abundance: few
d_gene: TRBD1
v_gene: TRBV5-1
CDR3nt: TGCGCCAGCAGCTCAGAGCCCCGGGGACAGGGCGCAGATACGCAGTATTTT
CDR3aa: CASSSEPRGQGADTQYF

j_gene: TRBJ2-7
abundance: many
d_gene: -
v_gene: TRBV18
CDR3nt: TGTGCCAGCTCACCCAGACAGGAAAGCTCCTACGAGCAGTACTTC
CDR3aa: CASSPRQESSYEQYF

j_gene: TRBJ1-1
abundance: many
d_gene: -
v_gene: TRBV20-1
CDR3nt: TGCAGTGCTAGAGTACCCCGGGACGGAAACACTGAAGCTTTCTTT
CDR3aa: CSARVPRDGNTEAFF

j_gene: TRBJ2-3
abundance: many
d_gene: -
v_gene: TRBV20-1
CDR3nt: TGCAGTGCTAGAGATCTTCGAGCTGACACAGATACGCAGTATTTT
CDR3aa: CSARDLRADTDTQYF

j_gene: TRBJ2-7
abundance: few
d_gene: TRBD1
v_gene: TRBV14
CDR3nt: TGTGCCAGCAGCCGCCTTCGAGGACAGGGAATCCGGGAGCAGTACTTC
CDR3aa: CASSRLRGQGIREQYF

j_gene: TRBJ2-7
abundance: many
d_gene: TRBD2
v_gene: TRBV29-1
CDR3nt: TGCAGCGTTCGGCTCAGCGGGATAAACTACGAGCAGTACTTC
CDR3aa: CSVRLSGINYEQYF

j_gene: TRBJ1-4
abundance: many
d_gene: -
v_gene: TRBV29-1
CDR3nt: TGCAGCGCCCGCGGGGCTTACTTTACGGATGAAAAACTGTTTTTT
CDR3aa: CSARGAYFTDEKLFF

j_gene: TRBJ1-2
abundance: many
d_gene: TRBD1
v_gene: TRBV20-1
CDR3nt: TGCAGTGCTAGAGTTACGGACAGGGGTTGGTATGGCTACACCTTC
CDR3aa: CSARVTDRGWYGYTF

j_gene: TRBJ1-1
abundance: many
d_gene: -
v_gene: TRBV6-5
CDR3nt: TGTGCCAGCAGTTACCCCGACAGGCGGACTGAAGCTTTCTTT
CDR3aa: CASSYPDRRTEAFF

j_gene: TRBJ2-5
abundance: many
d_gene: TRBD2
v_gene: TRBV20-1
CDR3nt: TGCAGTGCAGCGGGACCGTCACAAGAGACCCAGTACTTC
CDR3aa: CSAAGPSQETQYF

j_gene: TRBJ2-1
abundance: many
d_gene: TRBD2
v_gene: TRBV20-1
CDR3nt: TGCAGTGCTAGGACTAGCGGGACCGATGAGCAGTTCTTC
CDR3aa: CSARTSGTDEQFF

j_gene: TRBJ2-1
abundance: few
d_gene: -
v_gene: TRBV5-6
CDR3nt: TGTGCCAGCAGCTTTCACGGTTACAATGAGCAGTTCTTC
CDR3aa: CASSFHGYNEQFF

j_gene: TRBJ2-3
abundance: few
d_gene: TRBD1
v_gene: TRBV5-1
CDR3nt: TGCGCCAGCAGCTTGCACGGGACAGGCGCAGATACGCAGTATTTT
CDR3aa: CASSLHGTGADTQYF

j_gene: TRBJ1-2
abundance: many
d_gene: -
v_gene: TRBV7-9
CDR3nt: TGTGCCAGCAGCTTACCTGGACGGGGAGGCTATGGCTACACCTTC
CDR3aa: CASSLPGRGGYGYTF

j_gene: TRBJ2-7
abundance: many
d_gene: TRBD2
v_gene: TRBV12-3/TRBV12-4
CDR3nt: TGTGCCAGCAGTCTAGCGGGAGGGCCCTACGAGCAGTACTTC
CDR3aa: CASSLAGGPYEQYF

j_gene: TRBJ2-7
abundance: many
d_gene: TRBD1
v_gene: TRBV15
CDR3nt: TGTGCCACCAGCAGGGGGGACAGGTGGCACGAGCAGTACTTC
CDR3aa: CATSRGDRWHEQYF

j_gene: TRBJ1-1
abundance: many
d_gene: TRBD1
v_gene: TRBV20-1
CDR3nt: TGCAGTGCTAGCACAGGGGGTGCTCTCGAAGCTTTCTTT
CDR3aa: CSASTGGALEAFF

j_gene: TRBJ1-1
abundance: many
d_gene: -
v_gene: TRBV28
CDR3nt: TGTGCCAGCAGTCCTCTGGGACCCGGTATCTTTTTCTTT
CDR3aa: CASSPLGPGIFFF

j_gene: TRBJ2-2
abundance: many
d_gene: -
v_gene: TRBV12-3/TRBV12-4
CDR3nt: TGTGCCAGCAGTCTCCCGTCGGGGGGCTGGGGCACCGGGGAGCTGTTTTTT
CDR3aa: CASSLPSGGWGTGELFF

j_gene: TRBJ2-2
abundance: medium-sized
d_gene: -
v_gene: TRBV20-1
CDR3nt: TGCAGTGCTACAGGGGCGGCGAACACCGGGGAGCTGTTTTTT
CDR3aa: CSATGAANTGELFF